Presented here are 24 T cell receptor beta chains from one specimen sequenced in a study of T cells generated in artificial thymic organoids. Separate semi-nested PCRs amplified TCRalpha and TCRbeta libraries using constant-region reverse primers in TRAC or TRBC. In TCRdb, the 5' RACE reads were re-called with MiXCR into one record per CDR3 protein. The table includes roughly 2,500 distinct CDR3 sequences, over 9% detected once. Sequenced sample: naive CD8+ T cells from the thymus. Subset here: CD3+TCRalphabeta+CD8SP T cells; for blood, CD45RO-CCR7+ naive CD8+ T cells. Source of these receptors: a human donor who gave cord blood stem cells for thymic organoid culture, a cardiac surgery patient who gave postnatal thymus, or a blood donor (not recorded which).

In this sample, this clonotype is medium-sized (0.01 to 0.1%). This chain connects TRBV27 to TRBJ2-1; no clear D gene. In germline, CDR1 is MNHEY, CDR2 SMNVEV (reference sequence). The CDR3 contains 15 residues. Trimming left V 0 bases short and J 6 bases short, with 12 bases between. In DNA form, the CDR3 reads TGTGCCAGCAGTTTATCAAGGCAGGTTCCCAATGAGCAGTTCTTC. Protein product: CASSLSRQVPNEQFF.

By frequency in the sample, this clonotype is medium-sized. The chain has TRBV5-1 and TRBJ2-5; TRBD1 matches 8 bases. There are 14 residues in the CDR3. CDR1 SGHRS and CDR2 YFSETQ come from the germline V gene. With 0 bases clipped from V and 3 bases from J, the junction kept 1 base outside the gene matches. The CDR3 DNA reads TGCGCCAGCAGCTTGGACAGGGGGAAAGAGACCCAGTACTTC. It encodes CASSLDRGKETQYF.

The chain joins TRBV23-1 to TRBJ1-1, with unresolved D. TRBV23-1 is identified as an open reading frame with a role that is uncertain. V gave up 4 bases and J gave up 1 base, with 7 bases separating them. This CDR3 is built from 13 residues. CDR3 DNA: TGCGCCAGCAGTCGATTGGGGAACACTGAAGCTTTCTTT. Its protein product is CASSRLGNTEAFF.

By proportion, this clonotype is large. This rearrangement joins TRBV4-1 to TRBJ2-3; D gene ambiguous. Germline V lookup: CDR1 MGHRA, CDR2 YSYEKL. CDR3 length: 15 amino acids. Trimming took off 5 bases at V and 2 bases at J, with 14 bases between the two ends. The CDR3 DNA is TGCGCCAGCAGCTTCCGGACGGGTTCCACAGATACGCAGTATTTT. This codes for CASSFRTGSTDTQYF.

The genes are TRBV27 and TRBJ1-5; D is undetermined. The CDR3 is made up of 14 amino acids. Trimming cost V 8 bases and J 9 bases, with 20 bases left between them. Germline V gene sequence: CDR1 MNHEY, CDR2 SMNVEV (reference sequence). The CDR3 DNA sequence: TGTGCCAGCCGCGGCCGTAGGTCTTCTCTGCCCCAGCATTTT. This sequence encodes CASRGRRSSLPQHF.

V usage is TRBV25-1 and J usage is TRBJ1-1; D is perhaps TRBD1 (5 bases). Trimming pared 5 bases from V and 7 bases from J, leaving 8 bases between. The germline V gene has CDR1 MGHDK and CDR2 SYGVNS. This CDR3 has 11 amino acids. The CDR3 DNA reads TGTGCCAGCAGTCAGACAGTTGAAGCTTTCTTT. Residues: CASSQTVEAFF.

V gene TRBV29-1 combines with J gene TRBJ1-2, with D hard to call. The V end lost 4 bases, the J end lost 2 bases, and 14 bases lay between the germline ends. There are 14 residues in the CDR3. CDR1 and CDR2 from the germline V gene are SQVTM and ANQGSEA. CDR3 DNA: TGCAGCGTTGTTTTGCTGGGTGTCAACTATGGCTACACCTTC. Translating it yields CSVVLLGVNYGYTF.

In this sample, this clonotype turned up a few times. Possible read error: a much larger clone is one base away. V is TRBV12-3 or TRBV12-4 and J is TRBJ2-5; a possible D gene is TRBD1 (5 bases). The CDR3 length is 14 residues. The CDR3 sequence: CASSFYRYQEAQYF. The CDR3 DNA follows: TGTGCCAGCAGTTTCTACAGGTACCAAGAGGCCCAGTACTTC.

Within the sample, this clonotype is medium-sized (0.01 to 0.1%). The chain has TRBV5-1 and TRBJ1-1; TRBD1 matches 8 bases. The CDR3 runs to 14 residues. Trimming cost V 4 bases and J 1 base; bases outside gene matches: 3. The germline gives CDR1 SGHRS, CDR2 YFSETQ. CDR3 nucleotide sequence: TGCGCCAGCAGCGTGGACAGGGCGAACACTGAAGCTTTCTTT. Translating gives CASSVDRANTEAFF.

This clonotype was picked up a small number of times. V is TRBV6-1 and J is TRBJ2-5; 11 bases map to TRBD2. The CDR3 runs to 17 residues. Unmatched junction bases numbered 9, after V lost 2 bases and J lost 4 bases. CDR1 MNHNS and CDR2 SASEGT come from the germline V gene. The CDR3 region has the DNA TGTGCCAGCAGTGAACAGGGCTTAGCGGGAGGGAGAGAGACCCAGTACTTC. Protein: CASSEQGLAGGRETQYF.

This clonotype rates as medium-sized. The chain recombines TRBV5-6 with TRBJ1-5, with D tentatively TRBD1 (5 bases). V was clipped by 0 bases and J by 4 bases, with 14 bases between them. The CDR3 runs 16 residues. Looked up from germline, CDR1 is SGHDT and CDR2 is YYEEEE. CDR3 sequence (DNA): TGTGCCAGCAGCTTGGGATCAGGGTGGAAGAATCAGCCCCAGCATTTT. The encoded protein is CASSLGSGWKNQPQHF.

This clonotype is labeled as medium-sized (0.01 to 0.1%). This chain joins TRBV14 and TRBJ2-1, with 9 bases fitting TRBD2. The trim removed 1 base at V and 0 bases at J, leaving 7 bases unmatched. The CDR3 spans 18 residues. Per germline, CDR1 SGHDN and CDR2 FVKESK. CDR3: CASSQVATSGNSYNEQFF. CDR3 in DNA: TGTGCCAGCAGCCAAGTTGCGACTAGCGGAAACTCCTACAATGAGCAGTTCTTC. The full variable domain, in which reference TRBV14 and TRBJ2-1 provide the parts outside the CDR3, is EAGVTQFPSHSVIEKGQTVTLRCDPISGHDNLYWYRRVMGKEIKFLLHFVKESKQDESGMPNNRFLAERTGGTYSTLKVQPAELEDSGVYFCASSQVATSGNSYNEQFFGPGTRLTVL.

By sample fraction, this clonotype is medium-sized. The CDR3 DNA reads TGTGCCAGCAGTTTATCGCGGACCACTGAAGCTTTCTTT. Encoded protein: CASSLSRTTEAFF. The V and J genes are TRBV27 and TRBJ1-1; no clear D. The CDR3 totals 13 residues. Trimming pared 0 bases from V and 4 bases from J, leaving 6 bases between. Germline V gene data show CDR1 as MNHEY and CDR2 as SMNVEV (reference sequence).

This clonotype qualifies as medium-sized (0.01 to 0.1%). The V and J genes are TRBV4-1 and TRBJ1-1; the D is unclear. Per germline, CDR1 MGHRA and CDR2 YSYEKL. This CDR3 comprises 13 residues. The V end was cut by 6 bases, the J end by 1 base, with 9 bases between. The CDR3 nucleotides are TGCGCCAGCAGTCTGGTCGAGAACACTGAAGCTTTCTTT. Its protein product is CASSLVENTEAFF.

As concerns this clonotype: This clone may be a read error of a much larger clone one base away. The rearrangement uses TRBV20-1 and TRBJ2-7; D perhaps matches TRBD2 (6 bases). CDR1 DFQATT and CDR2 SNEGSKA come from the germline V gene (reference sequence). CDR3 length: 13 amino acids. The V end lost 3 bases, the J end lost 2 bases, and 11 bases lay between the germline ends. Here the CDR3 DNA reads TGCAGTGCTAGCGCCAGGGAGGCCTACGAGCAGTACTTC. Its translation is CSASAREAYEQYF.

This clonotype is categorized as medium-sized. The rearrangement joins TRBV6-5 to TRBJ2-3; D unclear. Germline V gene lookup returns CDR1 MNHEY and CDR2 SVGAGI. The length of the CDR3 is 15 residues. The V end lost 5 bases, the J end lost 0 bases, and 12 bases lay between the germline ends. The CDR3 reads CASSPSRISTDTQYF. The CDR3 bases are TGTGCCAGCAGTCCTTCCCGGATAAGCACAGATACGCAGTATTTT.

This chain connects TRBV7-6 to TRBJ2-3; the match to TRBD2 covers 8 bases. Per the germline V gene, CDR1 is SGHVS and CDR2 is FNYEAQ. V dropped 2 bases and J dropped 3; count of bases not matched to a gene: 7. This CDR3 is 16 amino acids long. The CDR3 DNA follows: TGTGCCAGCAGCTTAACGTACGGGGGGGAAACAGATACGCAGTATTTT. This sequence encodes CASSLTYGGETDTQYF.

This clonotype counts as medium-sized. The rearrangement joins TRBV24-1 to TRBJ2-2, with TRBD1 identical over 10 bases. This CDR3 has 14 residues. Germline V gives CDR1 KGHDR, CDR2 SFDVKD. V shed 8 bases, J shed 3 bases, and the junction held 2 bases outside the gene matches. Here the CDR3 reads CATTGQGDTGELFF. In DNA form, the CDR3 reads TGTGCCACCACAGGACAGGGGGACACCGGGGAGCTGTTTTTT.

The J gene is TRBJ2-1, the V gene TRBV5-1, with D unresolved. Trimming left V 1 base short and J 3 bases short, with 8 bases between. The germline CDR1 and CDR2 sequences are SGHRS and YFSETQ. This CDR3 region has 14 residues. CDR3 residues: CASSLSRHYNEQFF. The CDR3 DNA reads TGCGCCAGCAGCTTGAGTCGGCACTACAATGAGCAGTTCTTC.

This clonotype is medium-sized (0.01 to 0.1%). The V gene is TRBV2, the J gene TRBJ2-5; the D gene is possibly TRBD1 (5 bases). Germline V gene sequence: CDR1 SNHLY, CDR2 FYNNEI. V lost 7 bases, J lost 1 base, and 10 bases lay in between. The CDR3 length is 13 residues. This CDR3 is CASIRQFQETQYF. CDR3 bases: TGTGCCAGCATAAGACAGTTCCAAGAGACCCAGTACTTC.

Judged by abundance, this clonotype is medium-sized (0.01 to 0.1%). The V gene is TRBV14, the J gene TRBJ1-5; maybe TRBD1 (6 bases). V was pared by 4 bases and J by 6 bases, with 19 bases between. CDR1 and CDR2 from the germline V gene are SGHDN and FVKESK. The length of the CDR3 is 16 residues. This CDR3 is CASSRNRDKGSQPQHF. The CDR3 nucleotides read TGTGCCAGCAGCCGGAACCGGGACAAAGGGAGTCAGCCCCAGCATTTT.

In this sample, this clonotype is medium-sized (0.01 to 0.1%). This chain connects TRBV7-2 to TRBJ2-7, with TRBD2 matching 7 bases. The CDR3 has 15 amino acids. J lost 3 bases, V lost 5 bases, and 10 bases had no gene match. Germline CDR1 and CDR2: SGHTA and FQGNSA. The CDR3 region is CASSARESIFYEQYF. DNA for the CDR3: TGTGCCAGCAGCGCGCGGGAGAGCATTTTCTACGAGCAGTACTTC.

This clonotype counts as medium-sized. The J gene is TRBJ1-1, the V gene TRBV5-1, with D uncertain. This CDR3 comprises 15 residues. Trimming pared 4 bases from V and 5 bases from J, leaving 18 bases between. CDR1 is SGHRS, CDR2 YFSETQ, per germline. CDR3 nucleotide sequence: TGCGCCAGCAGCGCCCGCGGGGATTCGGGGACTGAAGCTTTCTTT. It yields the protein CASSARGDSGTEAFF.

Relative to its sample, this clonotype is medium-sized. The chain combines TRBV9 with TRBJ2-2; D call uncertain. The CDR3 is 18 residues long. V lost 3 bases and J 1 base, leaving 19 bases between the germline ends. CDR1 is SGDLS, CDR2 YYNGEE, per germline. The CDR3 protein is CASSAHPAPRRNTGELFF. The CDR3 coding sequence is TGTGCCAGCAGCGCCCACCCGGCCCCTCGTAGGAACACCGGGGAGCTGTTTTTT.